Following are 20 T cell receptor beta chains from one sample sequenced in a study of blood T cells in healthy people across ages. Next came a second PCR, run for about 6 to 11 cycles, which used a sample-barcoded 5' primer along with a J-beta primer mix. TCRdb used MiXCR to reprocess the 5' RACE reads, holding one entry per CDR3 protein. This sample yields 600,000 to 1,000,000 distinct CDR3 sequences, of which 55% to 75% are seen a single time; roughly 20% belongs to the top ten. The sequencing input was blood. These receptors were taken from a man aged 30-40 years in good health.

The chain uses TRBV7-2 and TRBJ2-5; D assignment may be TRBD1 or TRBD2 (6 bases each). Trimming shortened V by 2 bases and J by 5 bases, and 12 bases separated the two germline ends. CDR1 is SGHTA and CDR2 is FQGNSA in the germline V gene. The CDR3 extends over 14 amino acids. The CDR3 DNA reads TGTGCCAGCAGCTTATCTCAGGGGAGGGAGACCCAGTACTTC. As protein: CASSLSQGRETQYF.

This clonotype has more than one count but fewer than ten. The chain joins TRBV7-2 to TRBJ1-2; the D gene is possibly TRBD1 (6 bases). V was shortened by 5 bases and J by 3 bases, with 10 bases between the two germline ends. The germline CDR1 and CDR2 sequences are SGHTA and FQGNSA. This CDR3 has 13 residues. For the CDR3, the DNA is TGTGCCAGCAGCCCTGGACAGTACTATGGCTACACCTTC. Protein sequence: CASSPGQYYGYTF.

The CDR3 region has the DNA TGCAGTGCTAGAGGGGGCGGACGGGGCTACGAGCAGTACTTC. Residues: CSARGGGRGYEQYF. The gene calls are TRBV20-1 and TRBJ2-7; D tentatively fits TRBD1 or TRBD2 (5 bases each). Germline V lookup: CDR1 DFQATT, CDR2 SNEGSKA (reference sequence). Trimming removed 1 base from V and 3 bases from J, with 13 bases in between. CDR3 length: 14 amino acids.

The chain's CDR3 is CASSPPWENIQYF. CDR3 nucleotide sequence: TGTGCCAGCAGCCCCCCCTGGGAAAACATTCAGTACTTC. The chain uses TRBV6-2 or TRBV6-3 and TRBJ2-4, with no clear D. The V gene lost 6 bases and the J gene lost 5 bases, with 11 bases spanning the gap. Germline V gives CDR1 MNHEY, CDR2 SVGEGT. The CDR3 totals 13 residues.

This chain's CDR3 is CAIRRTSLRTIPYNEQFF. CDR3 nucleotide sequence: TGTGCCATCAGACGAACAAGCCTTCGGACTATTCCTTACAATGAGCAGTTCTTC. V is TRBV10-3 and J is TRBJ2-1; TRBD2 might be the D (6 bases). Trimming took 6 bases from V and 4 from J, leaving 25 bases between them. CDR3 length: 18 residues. Per the germline V gene, CDR1 is ENHRY and CDR2 is SYGVKD.

This clonotype was picked up a small number of times. The gene calls are TRBV4-2 and TRBJ2-5; 7 nucleotides align to TRBD2. The tail of the sequence fits TRBJ2-7 better, so the J call may be wrong. Germline-derived CDR1 and CDR2 are LGHNA and YNFKEQ. CDR3 size: 14 residues. CDR3 sequence: CASSEGLAGNEQYF. In DNA form, the CDR3 reads TGTGCCAGCAGCGAAGGCTTAGCGGGTAACGAGCAGTACTTC.

Here the CDR3 DNA reads TGTGCCAGCAGTTTTGGCAGGGGGCGCAACTATGGCTACACCTTC. Protein sequence: CASSFGRGRNYGYTF. The V gene is TRBV27, the J gene TRBJ1-2, with 8 bases fitting TRBD1. Per germline, CDR1 MNHEY and CDR2 SMNVEV (reference sequence). This CDR3 region has 15 residues. Losses at the gene ends were 3 bases for V and 2 bases for J; bases not matched to a gene: 5.

Regarding this clonotype: At one boundary the junction diverges from the germline segment, which might be a read error. The rearrangement joins TRBV20-1 to TRBJ1-2; a weak D match, TRBD1 (5 bases). This CDR3 contains 14 residues. Germline CDR1 and CDR2: DFQATT and SNEGSKA (reference sequence). CDR3 amino acids: CNAIAVGGAYGYTF. The CDR3 DNA sequence: TGCAATGCTATCGCCGTAGGAGGGGCTTATGGCTACACCTTC.

This chain joins TRBV5-1 and TRBJ1-4; D gene unclear. Germline-derived CDR1 and CDR2 are SGHRS and YFSETQ. V gave up 3 bases and J gave up 5 bases, with 8 bases separating them. The CDR3 sequence is 13 residues long. Here the CDR3 reads CASSSISNEKLFF. In DNA form, the CDR3 reads TGCGCCAGCAGCTCAATTTCAAATGAAAAACTGTTTTTT.

This clonotype was observed at least ten times. V usage is TRBV2 and J usage is TRBJ2-7, with D tentatively TRBD2 (7 bases). This CDR3 has 17 amino acids. Germline V CDR1 and CDR2: SNHLY, FYNNEI. The V and J ends lost 11 bases and 0 bases respectively, with 26 bases between them. The CDR3 DNA follows: TGTGCCGGAATTGCCGGGGGGCCTCCTTCTATCTCCTACGAGCAGTACTTC. Its protein is CAGIAGGPPSISYEQYF.

The chain carries TRBV3-1 and TRBJ2-3, with 7 bases aligning to TRBD1. The CDR3 has 15 residues. The germline V gene encodes CDR1 LGHDT and CDR2 YNNKEL (reference sequence). With V trimmed by 4 bases and J by 3 bases, 7 bases remained unmatched. CDR3 sequence reads: CASSLTGTDTDTQYF. CDR3 coding DNA: TGTGCCAGCAGCCTAACCGGGACAGATACAGATACGCAGTATTTT.

The sample holds a few counts of this clonotype. The chain carries TRBV5-1 and TRBJ2-1, with 7 positions matching TRBD2. Germline CDR1 and CDR2: SGHRS and YFSETQ. CDR3 size: 14 residues. After removal of 3 bases from V and 5 bases from J, the junction contained 5 bases not matched to a gene. This chain's CDR3 is CASSSRLADNEQFF. Written as DNA, the CDR3 is TGCGCCAGCAGCTCGAGACTAGCCGACAATGAGCAGTTCTTC.

This clonotype has just a few counts. The chain is built from TRBV7-2 and TRBJ2-7, with D perhaps given as TRBD1 or TRBD2 (6 bases each). The CDR3 is 17 residues long. Per germline, CDR1 SGHTA and CDR2 FQGNSA. Trimming stripped 1 base from V and 0 bases from J, with 16 bases between. CDR3 nucleotides: TGTGCCAGCAGCTTAGTTGGTGTCGGGGGCCTCTCCTACGAGCAGTACTTC. Protein product: CASSLVGVGGLSYEQYF.

This clonotype was observed a few times. V usage is TRBV30 and J usage is TRBJ1-4, with a tentative D call TRBD1 (6 bases). The CDR3 contains 16 residues. Germline CDR1 is GTSNPN and CDR2 is SVGIG (reference sequence). V was trimmed by 3 bases and J by 7 bases, leaving 21 bases between them. The CDR3 sequence is CAWRESTGIGTEKLFF. DNA for the CDR3: TGTGCCTGGAGAGAAAGTACAGGGATCGGGACTGAAAAACTGTTTTTT.

The chain uses TRBV20-1 and TRBJ1-5; TRBD1 is a possible D gene (5 bases). Germline CDR1 reads DFQATT; CDR2 reads SNEGSKA (reference sequence). This CDR3 has 14 amino acids. V dropped 7 bases and J dropped 0 bases, with 13 bases sitting between them. The CDR3 bases are TGCAGTGTGGGGGGATACCATAGCAATCAGCCCCAGCATTTT. This codes for CSVGGYHSNQPQHF.

As to this clonotype: A much larger clone sits a single nucleotide away, making a read error possible. The V gene is TRBV29-1, the J gene TRBJ2-7; possibly TRBD2 for D (5 bases). This CDR3 is 12 amino acids long. Trimming removed 5 bases at V and 7 bases at J, with 15 bases between. The germline CDR1 and CDR2 sequences are SQVTM and ANQGSEA. The CDR3 spells CSVRLSGTEQYF. The CDR3 DNA sequence: TGCAGCGTTAGGTTATCGGGAACGGAGCAGTACTTC.

In nucleotides, the CDR3 is TGCAGCATACTAGGACAGGGGGGCGACGAGCAGTACTTC. Translating gives CSILGQGGDEQYF. This chain uses TRBV29-1 with TRBJ2-7, with TRBD1 identical over 10 bases. The germline gives CDR1 SQVTM, CDR2 ANQGSEA. The ends lost 8 bases at V and 5 bases at J; junction bases unmatched: 9. The CDR3 is 13 residues long.

This clonotype has more than one count but fewer than ten. The V gene is TRBV30, the J gene TRBJ2-7; D gene unclear. Germline-derived CDR1 and CDR2 are GTSNPN and SVGIG (reference sequence). Deletions cut 8 bases from V and 3 bases from J, with 14 bases between. The CDR3 covers 12 residues. CDR3 residues: CAGDSGGYEQYF. DNA of the CDR3: TGTGCCGGGGATTCGGGCGGCTACGAGCAGTACTTC.

The chain uses TRBV29-1 and TRBJ2-3; 8 bases agree with TRBD1. Germline V gives CDR1 SQVTM, CDR2 ANQGSEA. J gave up 4 bases and V 3 bases, and 3 bases lay outside the gene matches. The CDR3 sequence is 13 residues long. The CDR3 bases are TGCAGCGTTGAGGGACAGGTATCAGATACGCAGTATTTT. Its protein product is CSVEGQVSDTQYF.

Turning to this clonotype: Since a much larger clone is just one base distant, this may be a read error. The chain combines TRBV2 with TRBJ2-4; D gene unclear. TRBJ2-5 matches the DNA end more closely, so the J call is doubtful. This CDR3 spans 13 amino acids. CDR1 and CDR2 from the germline V gene are SNHLY and FYNNEI. The chain's CDR3 is CASSGHRQETQYF. The CDR3 bases are TGTGCCAGCAGTGGGCATAGGCAAGAGACCCAGTACTTC.